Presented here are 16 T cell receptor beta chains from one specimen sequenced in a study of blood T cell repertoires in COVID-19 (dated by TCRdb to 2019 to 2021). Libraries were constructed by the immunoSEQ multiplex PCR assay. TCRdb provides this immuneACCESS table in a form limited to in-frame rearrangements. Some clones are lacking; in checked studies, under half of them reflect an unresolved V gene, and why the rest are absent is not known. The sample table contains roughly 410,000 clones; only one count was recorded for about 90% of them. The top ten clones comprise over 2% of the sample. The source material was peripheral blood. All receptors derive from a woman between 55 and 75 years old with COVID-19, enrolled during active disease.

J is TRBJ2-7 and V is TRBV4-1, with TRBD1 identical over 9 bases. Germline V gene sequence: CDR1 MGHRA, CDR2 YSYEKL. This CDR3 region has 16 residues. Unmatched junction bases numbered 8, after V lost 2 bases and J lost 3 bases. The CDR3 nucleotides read TGCGCCAGCAGCCAACAAAAAGGGGACAGGGTCTACGAGCAGTACTTC. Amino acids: CASSQQKGDRVYEQYF.

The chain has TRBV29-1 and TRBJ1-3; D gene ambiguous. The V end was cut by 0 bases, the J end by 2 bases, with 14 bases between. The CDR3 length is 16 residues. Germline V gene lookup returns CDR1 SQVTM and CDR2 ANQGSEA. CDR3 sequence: CSVEEGGLSTGNTIYF. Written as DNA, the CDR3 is TGCAGCGTTGAAGAGGGAGGGCTTTCTACTGGAAACACCATATATTTT.

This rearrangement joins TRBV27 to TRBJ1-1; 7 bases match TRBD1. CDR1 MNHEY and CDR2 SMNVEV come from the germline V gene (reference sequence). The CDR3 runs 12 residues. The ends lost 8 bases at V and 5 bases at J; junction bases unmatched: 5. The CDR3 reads CASGDRDTEAFF. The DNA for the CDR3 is TGTGCCAGCGGAGACAGGGATACTGAAGCTTTCTTT.

The chain's CDR3 is CASSPRQGDGYTF. The DNA of the CDR3 is TGTGCCAGCAGTCCCCGACAGGGCGACGGCTACACCTTC. J is TRBJ1-2 and V is TRBV6-6; 7 nucleotides agree with TRBD1. CDR1 MNHNY and CDR2 SVGAGI come from the germline V gene (reference sequence). This CDR3 spans 13 amino acids. The ends lost 5 bases at V and 8 bases at J; junction bases unmatched: 8.

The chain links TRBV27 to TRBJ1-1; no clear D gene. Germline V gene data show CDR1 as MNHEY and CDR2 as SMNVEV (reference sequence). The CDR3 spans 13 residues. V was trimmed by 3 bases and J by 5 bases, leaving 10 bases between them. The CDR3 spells CASSFASLTEAFF. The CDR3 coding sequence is TGTGCCAGCAGTTTTGCAAGCCTTACTGAAGCTTTCTTT.

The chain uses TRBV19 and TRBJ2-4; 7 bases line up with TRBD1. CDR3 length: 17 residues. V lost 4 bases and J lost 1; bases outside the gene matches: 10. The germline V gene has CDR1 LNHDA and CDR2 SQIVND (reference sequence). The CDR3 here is CASSSGQDGVAKNIQYF. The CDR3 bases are TGTGCCAGTAGTAGCGGACAGGATGGAGTGGCCAAAAACATTCAGTACTTC.

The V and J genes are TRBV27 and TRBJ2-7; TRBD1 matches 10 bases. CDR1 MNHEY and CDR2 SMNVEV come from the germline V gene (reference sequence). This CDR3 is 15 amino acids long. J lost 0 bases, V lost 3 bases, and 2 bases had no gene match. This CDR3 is CASSLGTGVSYEQYF. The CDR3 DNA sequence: TGTGCCAGCAGTTTGGGGACAGGGGTCTCCTACGAGCAGTACTTC.

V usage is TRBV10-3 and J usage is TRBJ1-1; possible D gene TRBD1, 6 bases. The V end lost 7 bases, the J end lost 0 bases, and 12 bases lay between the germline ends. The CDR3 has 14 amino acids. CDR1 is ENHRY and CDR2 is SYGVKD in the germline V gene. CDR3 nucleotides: TGTGCCATCAAACGGACAGATATGAACACTGAAGCTTTCTTT. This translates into CAIKRTDMNTEAFF.

The CDR3 DNA reads as TGTGCCAGCAGTTCCCCAAGCAGGGATCGAAGCACTGAAGCTTTCTTT. Translated: CASSSPSRDRSTEAFF. The chain carries TRBV27 and TRBJ1-1; perhaps TRBD1 as D (5 bases). Germline V CDR1 and CDR2: MNHEY, SMNVEV (reference sequence). CDR3 size: 16 residues. The germline V and J ends were trimmed by 4 bases and 4 bases, with 19 bases remaining between them.

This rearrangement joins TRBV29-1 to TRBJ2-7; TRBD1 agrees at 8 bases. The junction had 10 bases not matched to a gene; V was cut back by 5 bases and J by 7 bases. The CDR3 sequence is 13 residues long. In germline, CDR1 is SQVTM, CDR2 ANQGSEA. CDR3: CSVRTGPGGEQYF. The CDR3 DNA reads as TGCAGCGTTCGGACAGGGCCAGGCGGGGAGCAGTACTTC.

The CDR3 reads CASSAYVSQGSGNTIYF. In DNA form, the CDR3 reads TGTGCCAGCAGCGCGTATGTTTCTCAGGGTTCTGGAAACACCATATATTTT. The V call is TRBV9, the J call TRBJ1-3; TRBD1 might be the D (5 bases). V shed 3 bases and J shed 1 base, with 17 bases lying between them. Germline CDR1 and CDR2: SGDLS and YYNGEE. CDR3 length: 17 amino acids.

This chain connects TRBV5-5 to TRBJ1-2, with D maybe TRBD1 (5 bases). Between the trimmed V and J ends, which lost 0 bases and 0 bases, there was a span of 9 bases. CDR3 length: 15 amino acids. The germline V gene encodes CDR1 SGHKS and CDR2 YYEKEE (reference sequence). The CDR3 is CASSLGGASNYGYTF. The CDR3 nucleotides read TGTGCCAGCAGCTTGGGGGGCGCCTCTAACTATGGCTACACCTTC.

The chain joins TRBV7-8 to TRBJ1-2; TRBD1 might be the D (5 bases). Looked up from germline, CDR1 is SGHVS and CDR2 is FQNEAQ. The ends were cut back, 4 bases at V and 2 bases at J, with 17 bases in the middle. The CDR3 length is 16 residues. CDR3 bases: TGTGCCAGCAGCTGGACTTTGGCAGGGAGGAACTATGGCTACACCTTC. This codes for CASSWTLAGRNYGYTF.

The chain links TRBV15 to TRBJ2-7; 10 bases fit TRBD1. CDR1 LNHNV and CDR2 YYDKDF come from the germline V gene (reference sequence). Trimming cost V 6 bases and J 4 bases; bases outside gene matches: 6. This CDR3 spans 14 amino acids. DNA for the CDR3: TGTGCCACCAGTCTACCGGGACAGGGGTACGAGCAGTACTTC. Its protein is CATSLPGQGYEQYF.

The DNA of the CDR3 is TGTGCCAGCAGGGACAGAGACTACAATGAGCAGTTCTTC. Its translation is CASRDRDYNEQFF. This chain joins TRBV7-8 and TRBJ2-1, with D perhaps matching TRBD1 (6 bases). CDR3 length: 13 amino acids. CDR1 and CDR2 from the germline V gene are SGHVS and FQNEAQ. Trimming took off 6 bases at V and 3 bases at J, with 9 bases between the two ends.

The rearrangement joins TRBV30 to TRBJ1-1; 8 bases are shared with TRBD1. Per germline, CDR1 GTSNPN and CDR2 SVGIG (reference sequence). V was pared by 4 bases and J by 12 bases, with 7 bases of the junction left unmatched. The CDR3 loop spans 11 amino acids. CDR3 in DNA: TGTGCCTGGACCGGACAGGGACGAACTTTCTTT. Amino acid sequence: CAWTGQGRTFF.